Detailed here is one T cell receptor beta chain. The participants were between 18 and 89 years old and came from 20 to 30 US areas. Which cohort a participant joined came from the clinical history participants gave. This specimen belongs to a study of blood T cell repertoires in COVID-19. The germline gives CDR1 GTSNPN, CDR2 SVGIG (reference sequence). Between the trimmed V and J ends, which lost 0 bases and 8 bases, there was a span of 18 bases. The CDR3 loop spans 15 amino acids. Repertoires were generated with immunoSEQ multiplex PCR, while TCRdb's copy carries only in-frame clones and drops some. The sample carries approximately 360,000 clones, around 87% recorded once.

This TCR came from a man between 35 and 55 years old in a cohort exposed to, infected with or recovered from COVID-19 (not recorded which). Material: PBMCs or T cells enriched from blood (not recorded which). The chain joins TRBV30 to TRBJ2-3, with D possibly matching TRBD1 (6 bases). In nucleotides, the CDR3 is TGTGCCTGGAGTGTACTGGGGGCCACGAGGGGTACGCAGTATTTT. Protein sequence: CAWSVLGATRGTQYF.